The clone carrying this T cell receptor beta chain occurred a few times. The data are from a study of sequential checkpoint blockade in melanoma. Assay used: immunoSEQ multiplex PCR; TCRdb lists only in-frame clones, some missing. This table holds 4,500 to 6,000 clones, around 73% found once. The CDR3 is 12 amino acids. The germline V gene encodes CDR1 SGHNT and CDR2 YYREEE (reference sequence). V gave up 2 bases and J gave up 5 bases, with 7 bases separating them. Indicated treatment: randomized to nivolumab then ipilimumab (arm A) or the reverse (arm B). PBMC sorting kept live CD3+CD8+ cells without CD19 or CD56.

This clonotype was sampled from a human donor with melanoma. This chain connects TRBV5-4 to TRBJ1-2; no clear D gene. Sample: CD8+ T cells sorted from blood (inferred from file names), taken from a patient given nivolumab and ipilimumab in sequence. CDR3 protein: CASSLAQYGYTF. CDR3 DNA sequence: TGTGCCAGCAGCTTAGCGCAGTATGGCTACACCTTC. Drawing the rest from reference TRBV5-4 and TRBJ1-2, the complete variable domain is ETGVTQSPTHLIKTRGQQVTLRCSSQSGHNTVSWYQQALGQGPQFIFQYYREEENGRGNFPPRFSGLQFPNYSSELNVNALELDDSALYLCASSLAQYGYTFGSGTRLTVV.